This T cell receptor (beta chain) emerged from a study of shared clonotypes between healthy human individuals. The table came from immunoSEQ multiplex PCR; TCRdb's copy has only in-frame clones and leaves some out. Here the sample spans about 700,000 clones, about 91% being singletons. The naive CD8 fraction comprised CD45RO-negative cells positively selected for CCR7 and excluded terminally differentiated effector memory CD45RA+ cells. Sequenced: naive CD8+ T cells sorted from blood. The receptor was isolated from a man aged 25-40 years in good health.

The CDR3 here is CAWSTLAGELRDTQYF. CDR3 DNA: TGTGCCTGGAGTACCTTAGCGGGAGAATTGAGAGATACGCAGTATTTT. V is TRBV30 and J is TRBJ2-3; TRBD2 matches at 9 bases. Germline V CDR1 and CDR2: GTSNPN, SVGIG (reference sequence). The V segment lost 2 bases and the J segment 5 bases; nucleotides outside the gene matches: 11. CDR3 length equals 16 residues.